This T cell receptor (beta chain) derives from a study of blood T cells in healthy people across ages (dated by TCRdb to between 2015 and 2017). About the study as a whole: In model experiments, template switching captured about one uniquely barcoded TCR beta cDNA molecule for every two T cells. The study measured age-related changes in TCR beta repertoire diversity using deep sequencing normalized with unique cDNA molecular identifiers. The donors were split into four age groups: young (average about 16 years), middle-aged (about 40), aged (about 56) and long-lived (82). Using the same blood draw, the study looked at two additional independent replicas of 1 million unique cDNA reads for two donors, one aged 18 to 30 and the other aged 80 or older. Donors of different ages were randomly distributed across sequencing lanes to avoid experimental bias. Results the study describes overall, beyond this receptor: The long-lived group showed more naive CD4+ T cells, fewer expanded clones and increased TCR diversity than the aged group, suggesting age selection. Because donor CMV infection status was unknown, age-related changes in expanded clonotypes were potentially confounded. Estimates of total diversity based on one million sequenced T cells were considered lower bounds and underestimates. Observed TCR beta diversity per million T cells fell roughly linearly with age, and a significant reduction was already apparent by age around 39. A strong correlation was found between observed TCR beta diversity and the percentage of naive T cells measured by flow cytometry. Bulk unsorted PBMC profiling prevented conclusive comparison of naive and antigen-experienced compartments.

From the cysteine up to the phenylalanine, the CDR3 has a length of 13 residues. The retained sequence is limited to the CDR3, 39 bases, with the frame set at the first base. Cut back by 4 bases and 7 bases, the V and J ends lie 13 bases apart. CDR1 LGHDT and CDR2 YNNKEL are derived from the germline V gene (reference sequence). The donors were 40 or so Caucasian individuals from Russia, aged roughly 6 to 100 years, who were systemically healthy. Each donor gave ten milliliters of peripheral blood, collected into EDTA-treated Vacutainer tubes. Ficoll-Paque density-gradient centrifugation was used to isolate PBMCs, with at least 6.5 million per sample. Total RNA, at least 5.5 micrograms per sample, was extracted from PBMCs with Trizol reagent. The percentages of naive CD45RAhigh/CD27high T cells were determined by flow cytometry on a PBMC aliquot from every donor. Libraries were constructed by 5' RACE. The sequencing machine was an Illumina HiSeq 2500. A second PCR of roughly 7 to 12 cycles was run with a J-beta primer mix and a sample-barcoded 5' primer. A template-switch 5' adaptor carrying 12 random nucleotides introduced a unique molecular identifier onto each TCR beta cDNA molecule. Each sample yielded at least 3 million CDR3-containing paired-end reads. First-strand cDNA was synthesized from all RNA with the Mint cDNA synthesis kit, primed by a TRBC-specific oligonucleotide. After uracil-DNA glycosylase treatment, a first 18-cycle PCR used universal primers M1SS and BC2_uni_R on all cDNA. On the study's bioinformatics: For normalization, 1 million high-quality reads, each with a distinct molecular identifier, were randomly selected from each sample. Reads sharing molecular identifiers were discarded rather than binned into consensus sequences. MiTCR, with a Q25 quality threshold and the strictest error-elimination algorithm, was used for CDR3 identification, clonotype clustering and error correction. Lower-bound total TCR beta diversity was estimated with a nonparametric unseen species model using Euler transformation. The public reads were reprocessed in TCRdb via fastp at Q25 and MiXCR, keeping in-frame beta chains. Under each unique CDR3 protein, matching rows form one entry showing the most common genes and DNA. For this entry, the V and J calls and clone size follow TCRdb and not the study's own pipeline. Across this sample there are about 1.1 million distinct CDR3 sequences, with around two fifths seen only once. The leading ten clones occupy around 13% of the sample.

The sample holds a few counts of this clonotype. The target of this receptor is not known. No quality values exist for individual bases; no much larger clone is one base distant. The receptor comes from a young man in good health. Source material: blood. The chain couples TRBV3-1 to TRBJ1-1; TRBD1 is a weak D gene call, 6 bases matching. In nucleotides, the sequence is TGTGCCAGCAGCCGGGGATCGGACAGTGAAGCTTTCTTT. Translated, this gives CASSRGSDSEAFF.